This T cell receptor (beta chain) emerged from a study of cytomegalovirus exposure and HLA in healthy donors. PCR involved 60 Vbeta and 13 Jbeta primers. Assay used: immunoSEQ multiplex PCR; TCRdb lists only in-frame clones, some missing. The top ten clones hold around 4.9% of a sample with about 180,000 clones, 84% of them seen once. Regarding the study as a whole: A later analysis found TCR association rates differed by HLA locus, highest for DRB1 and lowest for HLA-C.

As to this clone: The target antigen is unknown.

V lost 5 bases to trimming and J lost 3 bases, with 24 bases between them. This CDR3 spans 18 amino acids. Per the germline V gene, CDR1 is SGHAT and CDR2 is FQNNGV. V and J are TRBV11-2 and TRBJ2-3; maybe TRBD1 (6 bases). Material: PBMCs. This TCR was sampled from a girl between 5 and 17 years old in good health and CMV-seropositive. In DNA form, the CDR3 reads TGTGCCAGCAGCCCGAGATTTAAGACAGGCTGGAGGACAGATACGCAGTATTTT. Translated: CASSPRFKTGWRTDTQYF.